One and the same sample provided the 26 T cell receptor beta chains below, sequenced in a study of blood T cell repertoires in COVID-19. Method: immunoSEQ multiplex PCR; TCRdb's copy keeps in-frame clones and lacks some. The sample consists of some 400,000 clones, roughly nine tenths of them appearing once. Sequencing was carried out using PBMCs or T cells enriched from blood (not recorded which). Receptor source: a woman in her thirties or forties who had been exposed to COVID-19.

The chain is built from TRBV18 and TRBJ2-3; D unresolved. Germline V gene data show CDR1 as KGHSH and CDR2 as LQKENI. CDR3 size: 15 residues. Trimming pared 3 bases from V and 2 bases from J, leaving 12 bases between. DNA of the CDR3: TGTGCCAGCTCACCTACCCTATCGAACACAGATACGCAGTATTTT. It is translated as CASSPTLSNTDTQYF.

This chain joins TRBV7-2 and TRBJ2-7, with D possibly matching TRBD2 (5 bases). Germline V lookup: CDR1 SGHTA, CDR2 FQGNSA. V lost 4 bases and J 6 bases, leaving 10 bases between the germline ends. The CDR3 runs 12 residues. CDR3 bases: TGTGCCAGCAGCTCAACCGGGGTCGAGCAGTACTTC. This sequence encodes CASSSTGVEQYF.

The chain is built from TRBV12-3 or TRBV12-4 and TRBJ2-5, with 9 bases identical to TRBD1. V lost 5 bases to trimming and J lost 5 bases; unmatched junction nucleotides: 3. This CDR3 has 13 residues. CDR3: CASSPGTGETQYF. DNA of the CDR3: TGTGCCAGCAGTCCTGGGACAGGGGAGACCCAGTACTTC.

V and J are TRBV2 and TRBJ2-7; TRBD1 matches at 11 bases. Trimming took 8 bases from V and 5 from J; bases not matched to a gene: 11. Germline lookup yields CDR1 SNHLY and CDR2 FYNNEI. This CDR3 has 15 amino acids. CDR3 coding DNA: TGTGCCAGCCATCCCAGGACAGGGGGCTCTAACGAGCAGTACTTC. It is translated as CASHPRTGGSNEQYF.

The chain employs TRBV6-5 and TRBJ1-3; tentatively, D is TRBD1 (6 bases). The germline V and J ends were trimmed by 7 bases and 5 bases, with 18 bases remaining between them. The germline CDR1 and CDR2 sequences are MNHEY and SVGAGI. CDR3 size: 15 residues. The CDR3 DNA reads as TGTGCCAGCACCGAGAGAGCAGGGGTGAGAAACACCATATATTTT. The encoded protein is CASTERAGVRNTIYF.

This chain connects TRBV7-3 to TRBJ2-1; TRBD2 agrees at 9 bases. CDR1 is SGHTA and CDR2 is FQGTGA in the germline V gene. CDR3 length equals 15 residues. V shed 4 bases, J shed 3 bases, and the junction held 4 bases outside the gene matches. CDR3: CASSSRTSDYNEQFF. CDR3 DNA sequence: TGTGCCAGCAGCTCCCGGACTAGCGACTACAATGAGCAGTTCTTC.

In DNA form, the CDR3 reads TGTGCCAGCAGCTTAGACGGGTTTGACGGTTACAATGAGCAGTTCTTC. Protein product: CASSLDGFDGYNEQFF. The chain joins TRBV11-3 to TRBJ2-1, with no clear D. V lost 0 bases and J 4 bases, leaving 13 bases between the germline ends. The CDR3 loop spans 16 amino acids. Germline V gene lookup returns CDR1 SGHNT and CDR2 YENEEA.

The chain is built from TRBV6-5 and TRBJ1-4; possibly TRBD1 for D (6 bases). The germline V gene encodes CDR1 MNHEY and CDR2 SVGAGI. The V and J ends lost 4 bases and 0 bases respectively, with 9 bases between them. The CDR3 sequence is 15 residues long. The CDR3 is CASSSRQATNEKLFF. CDR3 coding DNA: TGTGCCAGCAGTTCCCGACAGGCAACTAATGAAAAACTGTTTTTT.

The chain joins TRBV19 to TRBJ1-2, with D perhaps matching TRBD1 (5 bases). The CDR3 has 15 residues. Germline assignment: CDR1 LNHDA and CDR2 SQIVND (reference sequence). V was clipped by 8 bases and J by 0 bases, with 16 bases between them. The CDR3 DNA follows: TGTGCCAGTCTTAACAGGCCCTCTTCTAACTATGGCTACACCTTC. Its translation: CASLNRPSSNYGYTF.

Concerning this clone: The junction departs from the called germline gene at one end, perhaps through a read error. The rearrangement links TRBV6-5 to TRBJ1-2; 10 bases are a match to TRBD1. CDR1 and CDR2 (germline): MNHEY, SVGAGI. The CDR3 loop spans 14 amino acids. The CDR3 region is CLVSTGGKNYGYTF. In nucleotides, the CDR3 is TGCCTAGTTTCGACAGGGGGCAAGAACTATGGCTACACCTTC.

V is TRBV5-1 and J is TRBJ1-2; weak D call: TRBD1 (6 bases). The CDR3 totals 13 residues. Germline assignment: CDR1 SGHRS and CDR2 YFSETQ. With 3 bases removed from V and 8 bases from J, the gap between germline ends came to 14 bases. This chain's CDR3 is CASSSPGGLGYTF. The CDR3 region has the DNA TGCGCCAGCAGCTCCCCCGGGGGGCTCGGCTACACCTTC.

The chain combines TRBV21-1 with TRBJ2-7; the table's D call TRBD2 went unverified against the DNA. TRBV21-1 constitutes a pseudogene. The CDR3 length is 14 residues. The CDR3 loop is CATPGVQRVYEQYF. CDR3 nucleotides: TGTGCCACCCCCGGGGTGCAAAGGGTCTACGAGCAGTACTTC.

J is TRBJ1-6 and V is TRBV19; D possibly corresponds to TRBD1 (5 bases). The CDR3 runs 16 residues. Germline lookup yields CDR1 LNHDA and CDR2 SQIVND (reference sequence). The V and J ends lost 6 bases and 5 bases respectively, with 17 bases between them. Here the CDR3 reads CASSPPLRQHNSPLHF. The CDR3 DNA follows: TGTGCCAGTAGCCCTCCACTGAGACAGCATAATTCACCCCTCCACTTT.

The chain has TRBV5-6 and TRBJ1-2; D uncertain. Germline CDR1 and CDR2: SGHDT and YYEEEE. The CDR3 is 14 amino acids. The V end lost 3 bases, the J end lost 0 bases, and 9 bases lay between the germline ends. As DNA, the CDR3 is TGTGCCAGCAGCTCTGTGACAACTAACTATGGCTACACCTTC. Amino acid sequence: CASSSVTTNYGYTF.

The chain couples TRBV12-3 or TRBV12-4 to TRBJ2-7; D uncertain. Trimming stripped 5 bases from V and 3 bases from J, with 8 bases between. This CDR3 comprises 12 residues. The CDR3 nucleotides are TGTGCCAGCAGTGTGAGTGGCTACGAGCAGTACTTC. It is translated as CASSVSGYEQYF.

The rearrangement links TRBV15 to TRBJ1-1; possible D gene TRBD1, 6 bases. Germline V gene data show CDR1 as LNHNV and CDR2 as YYDKDF (reference sequence). Between the trimmed V and J ends, which lost 4 bases and 10 bases, there was a span of 13 bases. There are 12 residues in the CDR3. This CDR3 is CATSTREGGAFF. The CDR3 nucleotides read TGTGCCACCAGCACCAGGGAAGGGGGAGCTTTCTTT. Full variable domain (missing parts from reference TRBV15 and TRBJ1-1): DAMVIQNPRYQVTQFGKPVTLSCSQTLNHNVMYWYQQKSSQAPKLLFHYYDKDFNNEADTPDNFQSRRPNTSFCFLDIRSPGLGDTAMYLCATSTREGGAFFGQGTRLTVV.

In this sample, this clone turned up a few times. The rearrangement links TRBV27 to TRBJ2-2; D unresolved. V dropped 0 bases and J dropped 4 bases, with 3 bases sitting between them. The V gene's germline CDR1 is MNHEY and CDR2 SMNVEV (reference sequence). This CDR3 contains 13 residues. CDR3 in amino acids: CASSLSRTGELFF. CDR3 nucleotide sequence: TGTGCCAGCAGTTTATCGCGCACCGGGGAGCTGTTTTTT.

The rearrangement links TRBV7-9 to TRBJ1-4; 8 nucleotides align to TRBD1. V trimming: 5 bases; J trimming: 7 bases; junction bases outside the gene matches: 9. Germline V gene sequence: CDR1 SEHNR, CDR2 FQNEAQ (reference sequence). There are 15 residues in the CDR3. The CDR3 nucleotides are TGTGCCAGCAGCCAAAGGACAGGGAGGGGTGAAAAACTGTTTTTT. Protein product: CASSQRTGRGEKLFF.

This chain uses TRBV9 with TRBJ2-5; 13 nucleotides agree with TRBD2. V lost 2 bases, J lost 8 bases, and 9 bases stayed unmatched. In germline, CDR1 is SGDLS, CDR2 YYNGEE. This CDR3 has 16 amino acids. The chain's CDR3 is CASSVGGTSGTSTQYF. The CDR3 DNA is TGTGCCAGCAGCGTCGGCGGGACTAGCGGGACGAGTACCCAGTACTTC.

This clone was counted many times. The rearrangement uses TRBV27 and TRBJ1-2; possible D gene TRBD1, 5 bases. Germline-derived CDR1 and CDR2 are MNHEY and SMNVEV (reference sequence). Trimming took off 6 bases at V and 4 bases at J, with 9 bases between the two ends. The CDR3 is made up of 12 amino acids. The CDR3 loop is CASRQGRYGYTF. CDR3 coding DNA: TGTGCCAGCAGGCAGGGCCGCTATGGCTACACCTTC.

V is TRBV5-6 and J is TRBJ1-6; no reliable D call. V lost 1 base and J lost 9, with 8 bases in between. The CDR3 is 13 amino acids. Germline V CDR1 and CDR2: SGHDT, YYEEEE. CDR3 sequence (DNA): TGTGCCAGCAGCTTGAGTCGGGGTTCACCCCTCCACTTT. Its translation is CASSLSRGSPLHF. Complete variable domain (other parts from reference TRBV5-6 and TRBJ1-6): DAGVTQSPTHLIKTRGQQVTLRCSPKSGHDTVSWYQQALGQGPQFIFQYYEEEERQRGNFPDRFSGHQFPNYSSELNVNALLLGDSALYLCASSLSRGSPLHFGNGTRLTVT.

This rearrangement joins TRBV9 to TRBJ2-7, with D possibly matching TRBD1 (6 bases). Germline CDR1 is SGDLS and CDR2 is YYNGEE. The V end was cut by 4 bases, the J end by 4 bases, with 15 bases between. The CDR3 consists of 14 residues. The CDR3 protein is CASSSHGTKYEQYF. DNA of the CDR3: TGTGCCAGCAGCTCCCATGGGACAAAATACGAGCAGTACTTC.

The chain carries TRBV3-1 (or the pseudogene TRBV3-2) and TRBJ2-5; tentative D call: TRBD2 (7 bases). V was cut by 6 bases and J by 5 bases, with 13 bases left in between. CDR3 size: 13 residues. Germline V gene sequence: CDR1 LGHDT, CDR2 YNNKEL (reference sequence). The CDR3 loop reads CASRSGGLETQYF. The CDR3 DNA sequence: TGTGCCAGCAGGTCGGGGGGCTTGGAGACCCAGTACTTC.

The V gene is TRBV5-8, the J gene TRBJ1-3, with 10 bases matching TRBD1. CDR1 is SGHTS and CDR2 is YDEGEE in the germline V gene. CDR3 size: 14 residues. V gave up 4 bases and J gave up 5 bases; unmatched junction bases: 3. In DNA form, the CDR3 reads TGTGCCAGCAGCAGGGACAGGGGAAGAAACACCATATATTTT. This sequence encodes CASSRDRGRNTIYF.

This chain links TRBV6-2 or TRBV6-3 with TRBJ2-6; no firm D call. V was shortened by 2 bases and J by 4 bases, with 12 bases between the two germline ends. The CDR3 has 16 residues. Germline lookup yields CDR1 MNHEY and CDR2 SVGEGT. The CDR3 protein is CASSYVQVSGANVLTF. In DNA, the CDR3 is TGTGCCAGCAGTTACGTCCAGGTGTCCGGGGCCAACGTCCTGACTTTC.

This clone was recorded once. This sequence joins TRBV30 and TRBJ1-1, with 11 positions matching TRBD1. The CDR3 is 17 residues long. Germline V gives CDR1 GTSNPN, CDR2 SVGIG (reference sequence). The trim removed 5 bases at V and 2 bases at J, leaving 13 bases unmatched. The CDR3 DNA reads as TGTGCCTGGGGACAGGGGGCACGACGAGACATAAACACTGAAGCTTTCTTT. Residues: CAWGQGARRDINTEAFF.